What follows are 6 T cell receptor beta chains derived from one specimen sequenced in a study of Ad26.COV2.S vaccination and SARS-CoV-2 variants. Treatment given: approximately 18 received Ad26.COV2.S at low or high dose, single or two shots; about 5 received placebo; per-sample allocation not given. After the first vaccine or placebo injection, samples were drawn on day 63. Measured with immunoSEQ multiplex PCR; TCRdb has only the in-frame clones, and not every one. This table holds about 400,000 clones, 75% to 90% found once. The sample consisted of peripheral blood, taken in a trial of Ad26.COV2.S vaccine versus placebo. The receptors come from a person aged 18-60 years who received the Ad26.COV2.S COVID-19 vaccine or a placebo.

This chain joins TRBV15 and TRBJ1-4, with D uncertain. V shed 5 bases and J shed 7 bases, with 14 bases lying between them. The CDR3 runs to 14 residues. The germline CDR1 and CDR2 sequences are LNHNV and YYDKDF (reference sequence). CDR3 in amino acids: CATSAPGGSEKLFF. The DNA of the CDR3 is TGTGCCACCAGCGCCCCGGGAGGGAGTGAAAAACTGTTTTTT.

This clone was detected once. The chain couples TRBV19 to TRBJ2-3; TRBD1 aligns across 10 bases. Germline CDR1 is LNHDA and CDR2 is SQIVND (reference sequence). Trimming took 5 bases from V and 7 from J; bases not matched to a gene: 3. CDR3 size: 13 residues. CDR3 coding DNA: TGTGCCAGTAGTCGGACAGGGGGAAATACGCAGTATTTT. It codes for CASSRTGGNTQYF.

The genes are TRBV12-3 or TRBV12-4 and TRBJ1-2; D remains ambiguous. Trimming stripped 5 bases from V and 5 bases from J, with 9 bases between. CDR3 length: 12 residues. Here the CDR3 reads CASSGWLYGYTF. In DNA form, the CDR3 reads TGTGCCAGCAGTGGTTGGCTTTATGGCTACACCTTC.

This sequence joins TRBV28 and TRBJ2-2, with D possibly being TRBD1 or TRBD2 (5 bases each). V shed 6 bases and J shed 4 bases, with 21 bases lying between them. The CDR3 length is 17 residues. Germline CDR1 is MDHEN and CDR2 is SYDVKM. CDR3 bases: TGTGCCAGCAGGCGAGGGACCATCGAAGTTTTCACCGGGGAGCTGTTTTTT. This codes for CASRRGTIEVFTGELFF.

The CDR3 region has the DNA TGTGCCAGCGGATATTCCCAGGAGACCCAGTACTTC. Encoded protein: CASGYSQETQYF. V gene TRBV6-6 combines with J gene TRBJ2-5; no reliable D call. CDR1 and CDR2 (germline): MNHNY, SVGAGI (reference sequence). The CDR3 has 12 amino acids. Trimming removed 8 bases at V and 5 bases at J, with 12 bases between.

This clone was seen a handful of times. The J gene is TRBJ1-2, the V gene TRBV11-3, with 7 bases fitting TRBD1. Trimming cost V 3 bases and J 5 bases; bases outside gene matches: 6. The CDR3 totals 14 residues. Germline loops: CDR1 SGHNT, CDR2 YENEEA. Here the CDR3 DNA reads TGTGCCAGCAGCTTTTTGGGGACAGCATATGGCTACACCTTC. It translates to CASSFLGTAYGYTF.